This T cell receptor (beta chain) came from a study of identical twins. The CDR3 spans 11 residues. Germline V gives CDR1 SQVTM, CDR2 ANQGSEA. The V end lost 4 bases, the J end lost 1 base, and 4 bases lay between the germline ends. TCRdb redid the calling of the 5' RACE reads with MiXCR, one entry per CDR3 protein. The sample lists roughly 770,000 distinct CDR3 sequences, about 20% seen once, with about an eighth in the top ten. These records were also assigned to another study, of T cells expressing NK-cell markers.

This TCR was sampled from a woman between 18 and 29 years old in good health. The rearrangement links TRBV29-1 to TRBJ1-1; D is ambiguous. Sequenced: PBMCs. The CDR3 loop reads CSVVRNTEAFF. CDR3 DNA sequence: TGCAGCGTTGTGAGGAACACTGAAGCTTTCTTT.